A selection of T cell receptor beta chains follows, all from one sample in a study of blood T cell repertoires in COVID-19. Assay: immunoSEQ multiplex PCR; the TCRdb copy retains only in-frame clones and omits some. Of 200,000 or so clones listed, 82% are singletons. Sequencing was performed on peripheral blood. These receptors originate from a woman aged 25 to 39 with acute or convalescent COVID-19. CDR3s include the opening cysteine and the closing phenylalanine or tryptophan. The order of the fields is J gene, D gene, V gene, clone size, CDR3 protein, CDR3 DNA. D genes are given only for firm matches. Size tells how often a clone was seen (once, few, many) or the class of an expanded clone, and some rows leave it out.

TRBJ2-2 TRBD1 TRBV7-2 NA CASTRGGQGSNTGELFF TGTGCCAGCACTAGAGGGGGACAGGGGTCGAACACCGGGGAGCTGTTTTTT
TRBJ1-3 NA TRBV7-3 NA CASSTDGSSGNTIYF TGTGCCAGCAGCACAGACGGGAGCTCTGGAAACACCATATATTTT
TRBJ2-5 TRBD2 TRBV7-2 once CASSTGTGGFQETQYF TGTGCCAGCAGCACCGGGACGGGGGGGTTTCAAGAGACCCAGTACTTC
TRBJ1-2 TRBD1 TRBV7-2 once CASSALQGAAYGYTF TGTGCCAGCAGCGCCCTACAGGGGGCAGCCTATGGCTACACCTTC
TRBJ2-5 TRBD2 TRBV28 few CAISGGETQYF TGTGCCATAAGCGGGGGTGAGACCCAGTACTTC
TRBJ1-2 TRBD1 TRBV7-2 once CASSFDGQGFGYTF TGTGCCAGCAGCTTTGACGGACAGGGCTTCGGCTACACCTTC
TRBJ2-2 NA TRBV4-3 NA CASSQEGQNTGELFF TGCGCCAGCAGCCAAGAGGGACAGAACACCGGGGAGCTGTTTTTT
TRBJ2-3 TRBD1 TRBV6-5 few CASGSGGSYTDTQYF TGTGCCAGCGGATCAGGGGGATCTTACACAGATACGCAGTATTTT
TRBJ2-1 NA TRBV29-1 NA CSADFQGLNYNEQFF TGCAGCGCCGACTTCCAGGGTTTGAATTACAATGAGCAGTTCTTC
TRBJ2-2 NA TRBV11-2 NA CASSLVYRSAGELFF TGTGCCAGCAGCTTAGTTTACAGGTCCGCCGGGGAGCTGTTTTTT
TRBJ2-3 NA TRBV29-1 NA CSVDRTVADTQYF TGCAGCGTCGATAGGACAGTAGCAGATACGCAGTATTTT
TRBJ2-5 NA TRBV5-1 NA CASNLGLPQETQYF TGCGCCAGCAACCTTGGACTACCACAAGAGACCCAGTACTTC
TRBJ1-4 NA TRBV5-1 NA CASSRGPRKANEKLFF TGCGCCAGCAGCAGGGGTCCCCGGAAGGCTAATGAAAAACTGTTTTTT
TRBJ1-2 TRBD1 TRBV6-2/TRBV6-3 few CASSLDRKGGYTF TGTGCCAGCAGTTTGGACAGGAAGGGTGGCTACACCTTC
TRBJ2-1 TRBD2 TRBV29-1 NA CSVSHSGSTFNEQFF TGCAGCGTAAGCCATAGCGGGAGTACATTCAATGAGCAGTTCTTC
TRBJ1-6 NA TRBV5-1 NA CASSSDLTGSSPLHF TGCGCCAGCAGCTCCGACCTGACGGGAAGTTCACCCCTCCACTTT
TRBJ2-1 NA TRBV24-1 NA CATSGASVPPYNEQFF TGTGCCACCAGTGGTGCTAGCGTGCCACCCTACAATGAGCAGTTCTTC
TRBJ2-7 NA TRBV10-1 few CASTSHYTDRVYCEQYF TGCGCCAGCACTTCCCACTACACCGACCGAGTCTATTGCGAGCAGTACTTC
TRBJ2-2 NA TRBV6-4 NA CASSDREETGELFF TGTGCCAGCAGTGACAGGGAGGAAACCGGGGAGCTGTTTTTT
TRBJ2-2 NA TRBV7-2 NA CASSPVAGSHGELFF TGTGCCAGCAGCCCGGTCGCGGGGAGCCACGGGGAGCTGTTTTTT
TRBJ2-5 TRBD1 TRBV4-1 NA CASSLGLVAGGQETQYF TGCGCCAGCAGCCTCGGACTCGTGGCAGGGGGCCAAGAGACCCAGTACTTC
TRBJ2-5 TRBD2 TRBV18 NA CASALAGYKETQYF TGTGCCAGCGCCCTAGCGGGGTATAAAGAGACCCAGTACTTC
TRBJ1-2 NA TRBV7-2 once CASSLIPSYGYTF TGTGCCAGCAGCTTAATTCCTAGCTATGGCTACACCTTC
TRBJ2-5 TRBD2 TRBV20-1 NA CSASEAGGQWFRETQYF TGCAGTGCTAGTGAGGCGGGAGGGCAGTGGTTTAGAGAGACCCAGTACTTC
TRBJ1-1 NA TRBV19 NA CASSSKVGSTEAFF TGTGCCAGTAGCTCTAAAGTGGGGAGCACTGAAGCTTTCTTT
TRBJ2-1 NA TRBV7-9 NA CASSPAAFDEQFF TGTGCCAGCAGCCCCGCGGCTTTCGATGAGCAGTTCTTC
TRBJ2-3 NA TRBV6-5 NA CASRKKEGEDTQYF TGTGCCAGCAGGAAAAAAGAGGGGGAAGATACGCAGTATTTT
TRBJ1-3 TRBD1 TRBV6-5 NA CASRNRDSSGNTIYF TGTGCCAGCAGGAACCGGGACAGCTCTGGAAACACCATATATTTT
TRBJ2-5 TRBD2 TRBV28 NA CASSRSGGTQETQYF TGTGCCAGCAGCCGTAGCGGGGGGACTCAAGAGACCCAGTACTTC
TRBJ2-3 TRBD1 TRBV7-9 few CASSLGAGQGSDTQYF TGTGCCAGCAGCCTCGGGGCCGGACAGGGATCAGATACGCAGTATTTT
TRBJ2-1 TRBD2 TRBV27 NA CASRSLGLAGGNEQFF TGTGCCAGCAGGTCCTTGGGGCTAGCGGGAGGCAATGAGCAGTTCTTC
TRBJ1-1 NA TRBV10-1 NA CASSDNMNTEAFF TGCGCCAGCAGTGACAACATGAACACTGAAGCTTTCTTT
TRBJ2-3 TRBD2 TRBV6-5 NA CASTDSGGANTQYF TGTGCCAGCACCGATAGCGGGGGGGCCAATACGCAGTATTTT
TRBJ1-5 NA TRBV19 once CASSIDDSTPRNQPQHF TGTGCCAGTAGTATAGATGACAGCACCCCGCGCAATCAGCCCCAGCATTTT
TRBJ2-1 NA TRBV27 NA CASSLSISLNEQFF TGTGCCAGCAGTTTATCGATTAGCCTGAATGAGCAGTTCTTC
TRBJ2-7 TRBD1 TRBV4-3 once CASSQGQGAGYEQYF TGCGCCAGCAGCCAAGGGCAGGGGGCAGGCTACGAGCAGTACTTC
TRBJ2-6 NA TRBV30 NA CAWTSESGANVLTF TGTGCCTGGACTAGCGAGTCTGGGGCCAACGTCCTGACTTTC
TRBJ1-5 NA TRBV7-2 once CASSLYLGRDQPQHF TGTGCCAGCAGCTTATATCTCGGCAGGGATCAGCCCCAGCATTTT
TRBJ2-2 TRBD1 TRBV5-1 NA CASGMGQGVTGELFF TGCGCCAGCGGAATGGGACAGGGGGTCACCGGGGAGCTGTTTTTT
TRBJ2-7 NA TRBV5-4 NA CASSLQGITYEQYF TGTGCCAGCAGCTTGCAGGGAATTACCTACGAGCAGTACTTC
TRBJ1-3 TRBD1 TRBV7-9 NA CASGGDRGGGNTIYF TGTGCCAGCGGCGGGGACAGGGGAGGGGGAAACACCATATATTTT
TRBJ2-3 NA TRBV10-3 NA CAISDKDTQYF TGTGCCATCAGTGATAAAGATACGCAGTATTTT